The clone carrying this TCR beta chain appeared many times. The target antigen is unknown. PBMCs were isolated at a quantity of at least 6 million per sample. The data were obtained in a study of blood T cells in healthy people across ages. Study observations and caveats: The authors considered diversity estimates from one million T cells to be underestimates. Diversity was higher, and naive CD4+ cells more numerous, in long-lived donors than in aged donors.

Combining a sample-barcoded 5' primer with a J-beta primer mix, a second PCR ran for about 6 to 12 cycles. A 12-random-nucleotide template-switch adaptor tagged each cDNA molecule. Via MiXCR, TCRdb re-called the 5' RACE reads, giving one row per CDR3 protein. The table records 700,000 or so distinct CDR3 sequences, about 43% of them present only once. The V and J ends lost 5 bases and 1 base, in that order; junction bases with no gene match: 4. This CDR3 is built from 15 residues. Germline lookup yields CDR1 SGHVS and CDR2 FNYEAQ. This chain connects TRBV7-6 to TRBJ2-2, with 7 positions matching TRBD1. Sequencing input: blood. The receptor's source is a man older than 75 in good health. CDR3 in amino acids: CASSETGMNTGELFF. CDR3 nucleotide sequence: TGTGCCAGCAGCGAGACAGGGATGAACACCGGGGAGCTGTTTTTT.